Included here is one T cell receptor beta chain sequence, with context. PCR involved 60 Vbeta and 13 Jbeta primers. TCRdb's copy holds only in-frame clones and misses some; the assay was immunoSEQ multiplex PCR. The table records about 75,000 clones, roughly four fifths of them present only once. Germline V CDR1 and CDR2: MGHDK, SYGVNS. The V and J ends lost 8 bases and 2 bases respectively, with 12 bases between them. The CDR3 sequence is 14 residues long. These data come from a study of cytomegalovirus exposure and HLA in healthy donors. Sequencing input: PBMCs. This receptor was obtained from a man aged 18 to 35 in good health and CMV-seronegative. The V gene is TRBV25-1, the J gene TRBJ2-2; a weak D match, TRBD2 (5 bases). Written as DNA, the CDR3 is TGTGCCAGCGGCGAGAGGGCTAACACCGGGGAGCTGTTTTTT. This encodes CASGERANTGELFF.